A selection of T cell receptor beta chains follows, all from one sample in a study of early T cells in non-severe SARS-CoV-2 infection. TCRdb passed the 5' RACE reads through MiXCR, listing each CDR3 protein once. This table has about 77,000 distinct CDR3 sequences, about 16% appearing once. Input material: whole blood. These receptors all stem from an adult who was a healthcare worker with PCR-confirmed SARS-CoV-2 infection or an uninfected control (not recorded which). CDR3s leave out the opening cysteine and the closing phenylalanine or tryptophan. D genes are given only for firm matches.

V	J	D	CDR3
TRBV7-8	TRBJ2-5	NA	ASSPKSSQGRETQY
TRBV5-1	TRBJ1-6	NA	ASSLLYDSPLH
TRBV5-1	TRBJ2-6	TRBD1	ASSLQGRTGSGANVLT
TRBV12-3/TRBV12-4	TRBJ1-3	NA	ASSRFSVRSGNTIY
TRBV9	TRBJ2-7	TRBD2	ASSLIGGAHEQY
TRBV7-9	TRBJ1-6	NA	ASSLAHGGHTYNSPLH
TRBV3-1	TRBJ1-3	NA	ASSQDPGAGNTIY
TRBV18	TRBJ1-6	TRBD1	ASSPQGASPNSPLH
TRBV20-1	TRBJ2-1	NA	SADGGGIYNEQF
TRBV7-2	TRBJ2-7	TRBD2	ASSFGGAGYSYEQY
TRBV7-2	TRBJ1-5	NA	ASSLAWGINQPQH
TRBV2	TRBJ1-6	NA	ASSEAARVLSPLH
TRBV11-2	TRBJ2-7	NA	ASSPTPSYEQY
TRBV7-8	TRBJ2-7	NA	ASSLLIYEQY
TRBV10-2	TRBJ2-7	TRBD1	ATMWTGPAGYEQY
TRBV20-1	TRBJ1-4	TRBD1	SALQGATPEKLF
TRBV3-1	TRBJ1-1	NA	ASSQLGMDTEAF
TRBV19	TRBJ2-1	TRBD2	ASDQGLANRRNEQF
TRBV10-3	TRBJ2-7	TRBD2	AIIVEIAGGSYEQY
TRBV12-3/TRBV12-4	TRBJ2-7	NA	ASSFYLSGEQY
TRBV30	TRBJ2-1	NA	AWTRDTKSYNEQF
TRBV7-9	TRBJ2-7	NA	ASSLAAGSYEQY